The entry that follows covers one T cell receptor beta chain sequence. The antigen remains undetermined. The data are from a study of lymphopenia after photon versus proton radiotherapy. Study-wide results and limits: Survival link was tested only in deceased patients; proton benefit remains a possibility. After lymphocyte nadir, photon-treated repertoires showed oligoclonal expansion, especially CD8+ Temra.

V was clipped by 1 base and J by 8 bases, with 11 bases between them. Germline CDR1 GTSNPN, CDR2 SVGIG (reference sequence). The CDR3 covers 12 residues. Profiled with immunoSEQ multiplex PCR; TCRdb holds only in-frame clones, not every one. The table records 50,000 to 75,000 clones, approximately 83% of them present only once. The starting material was peripheral blood, obtained from a patient treated with photon-based radiotherapy. The chain recombines TRBV30 with TRBJ1-1, with D possibly being TRBD1 (5 bases). The origin of this receptor is a man aged 35-49 years with gastric cancer. CDR3 bases: TGTGCCTGGAGTGCAGGACACCTGGAAGCTTTCTTT. Translation: CAWSAGHLEAFF.